This TCR beta chain comes out of a study of OX40 agonist ivuxolimab in advanced cancers. Sequencing used immunoSEQ multiplex PCR; TCRdb keeps in-frame clones, though not all of them. This table has 60,000 or so clones, approximately 92% appearing once. The source of this sequence is an adult with an advanced solid tumor such as melanoma, head and neck, liver or kidney cancer. The material sequenced was CD4+ or CD8+ T cells sorted from blood, taken in a trial of the OX40 agonist ivuxolimab.

CDR3 nucleotide sequence: TGTGCCAGCAGGGGCAGCTACTCTGGGGCCAACGTCCTGACTTTC. Residues: CASRGSYSGANVLTF. The chain joins TRBV28 to TRBJ2-6, with D uncertain. The CDR3 length is 15 residues. The germline V gene has CDR1 MDHEN and CDR2 SYDVKM. V lost 6 bases to trimming and J lost 0 bases, with 9 bases between them. Complete variable domain (other parts from reference TRBV28 and TRBJ2-6): DVKVTQSSRYLVKRTGEKVFLECVQDMDHENMFWYRQDPGLGLRLIYFSYDVKMKEKGDIPEGYSVSREKKERFSLILESASTNQTSMYLCASRGSYSGANVLTFGAGSRLTVL.